One T cell receptor beta chain is described in this entry. Antigen: not known. Clones were sequenced by immunoSEQ multiplex PCR, and TCRdb holds only the in-frame ones, with some missing. The sample lists fewer than 40,000 clones, 78% occurring once. The entry originates in a study of T cells in localized non-small cell lung cancer. Study-wide findings and caveats: Tumor trailed uninvolved adjacent lung in T cell clonality, which peaked there. Elevated circulating T cell density in blood was associated with longer overall survival.

The length of the CDR3 is 15 residues. Trimming shortened V by 4 bases and J by 7 bases, and 20 bases separated the two germline ends. Germline V gene sequence: CDR1 SGDLS, CDR2 YYNGEE. This receptor was identified in an older male donor with stage II squamous cell lung carcinoma. Sequences were derived from peripheral blood, sampled before any cancer treatment. This rearrangement joins TRBV9 to TRBJ1-2; the D gene is possibly TRBD1 (5 bases). Here the CDR3 reads CASSNRDGLFGGYTF. The CDR3 coding sequence is TGTGCCAGCAGCAACCGGGACGGCCTGTTTGGTGGCTACACCTTC.